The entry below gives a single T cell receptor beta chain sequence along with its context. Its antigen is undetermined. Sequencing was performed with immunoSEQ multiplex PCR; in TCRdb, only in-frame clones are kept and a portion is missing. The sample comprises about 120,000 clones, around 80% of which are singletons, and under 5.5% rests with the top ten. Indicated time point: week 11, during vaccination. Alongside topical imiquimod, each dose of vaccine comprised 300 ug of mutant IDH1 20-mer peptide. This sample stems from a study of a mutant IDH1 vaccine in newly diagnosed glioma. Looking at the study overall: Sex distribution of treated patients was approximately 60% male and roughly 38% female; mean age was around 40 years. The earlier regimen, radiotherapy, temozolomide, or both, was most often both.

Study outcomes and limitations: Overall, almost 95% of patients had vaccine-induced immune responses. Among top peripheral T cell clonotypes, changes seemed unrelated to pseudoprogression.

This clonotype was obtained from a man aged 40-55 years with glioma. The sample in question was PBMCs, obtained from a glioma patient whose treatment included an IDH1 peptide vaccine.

The CDR3 nucleotides are TGTGCCAGCAGCGCGGGGACTAGCGGGCGAAGGCAAGAGACCCAGTACTTC. Protein: CASSAGTSGRRQETQYF. V and J are TRBV9 and TRBJ2-5, with 12 bases lining up with TRBD2. The J segment lost 2 bases and the V segment lost 3 bases, leaving 8 bases of the junction unmatched. This CDR3 has 17 amino acids. CDR1 is SGDLS and CDR2 is YYNGEE in the germline V gene.